A selection of T cell receptor beta chains follows, all from one sample in a study of cytomegalovirus exposure and HLA in healthy donors. Method: immunoSEQ multiplex PCR; TCRdb's copy keeps in-frame clones and lacks some. The data hold over 250,000 clones, with about 86% observed a single time. The material sequenced was PBMCs. Receptors were obtained from a young woman in good health and CMV-seronegative. Both conserved end residues are part of each CDR3. The order of the fields is D gene, clone size, J gene, V gene, CDR3 DNA, CDR3 protein. The D gene is left open where the match is weak. Clone sizes are given selectively: once, few, many, or a class where the clone is expanded.

>NA|NA|TRBJ1-1|TRBV13
TGTGCCAGCAGCCCCGGGGGGAGGGTGACTGAAGCTTTCTTT
CASSPGGRVTEAFF
>NA|NA|TRBJ2-7|TRBV30
TGTGCCTGGAGTGGCAGAGGGAACGAGCAGTACTTC
CAWSGRGNEQYF
>NA|NA|TRBJ2-7|TRBV5-4
TGTGCCAGCAGCTTGTGGGGAGGCGACGAGCAGTACTTC
CASSLWGGDEQYF
>NA|once|TRBJ2-2|TRBV4-1
TGCGCCAGCAGCCTCGACCAACAGGGAAACACCGGGGAGCTGTTTTTT
CASSLDQQGNTGELFF
>NA|NA|TRBJ1-2|TRBV7-8
TGTGCCAGCAGCTTAGAGGGCCGGGGGTTAAGAGGCTATGGCTACACCTTC
CASSLEGRGLRGYGYTF
>TRBD1|NA|TRBJ1-2|TRBV7-8
TGTGCCAGCAGCTTAGCAGGGGGCAGAGACTATGGCTACACCTTC
CASSLAGGRDYGYTF
>TRBD2|NA|TRBJ2-5|TRBV5-4
TGTGCCAGCAGCACCCCGGGACTAGCGGGGGGGCCAGAAAAGACCCAGTACTTC
CASSTPGLAGGPEKTQYF
>TRBD1|NA|TRBJ2-3|TRBV5-5
TGTGCCAGCAGCTTGACAGGGGCAAGCACAGATACGCAGTATTTT
CASSLTGASTDTQYF
>TRBD2|NA|TRBJ2-2|TRBV29-1
TGCAGCGTTGTGGGACTAGACACCGGGGAGCTGTTTTTT
CSVVGLDTGELFF
>NA|NA|TRBJ2-1|TRBV7-9
TGTGCCAGCAGCGCTACGGGGTTCCTCGCCGATGAGCAGTTCTTC
CASSATGFLADEQFF
>TRBD2|NA|TRBJ2-2|TRBV5-4
TGTGCCAGCAGCTTCAGGACTAGACCGAGCGCCGGGGAGCTGTTTTTT
CASSFRTRPSAGELFF
>NA|NA|TRBJ2-3|TRBV10-1
TGCGCCAGCAGTGAGTCCACAGATTCAGATACGCAGTATTTT
CASSESTDSDTQYF
>TRBD1|NA|TRBJ1-2|TRBV19
TGTGCCACCTCCTACGGACAGGGAGGCGGCTACACCTTC
CATSYGQGGGYTF
>NA|NA|TRBJ2-7|TRBV5-6
TGTGCCAGCAGCCTGGCCGTACAGGCCCCGAGCTCCTACGAGCAGTACTTC
CASSLAVQAPSSYEQYF
>NA|NA|TRBJ2-1|TRBV6-5
TGTGCCAGCAGTTTTTCCGGGGTGGTACACAATGAGCAGTTCTTC
CASSFSGVVHNEQFF
>TRBD2|NA|TRBJ2-1|TRBV11-2
TGTGCCAGCAGCCCGGGACTAGCGGGAGGTGATTGGGATGAGCAGTTCTTC
CASSPGLAGGDWDEQFF
>NA|NA|TRBJ2-2|TRBV25-1
TGTGCCAGCAGTGAAAAGAACGAACTCGCCGGGGAGCTGTTTTTT
CASSEKNELAGELFF
>NA|once|TRBJ2-2|TRBV18
TGTGCCAGCTCACCAAGTGCGGGGGAGCTGTTTTTT
CASSPSAGELFF
>NA|NA|TRBJ1-3|TRBV5-1
TGCGCCAGCAGCTCGGACTCCGGCTCTGGAAACACCATATATTTT
CASSSDSGSGNTIYF
>TRBD2|few|TRBJ2-7|TRBV10-3
TGTGCCATCAGTTCCGGGACTAGCTGGTTCGAGCAGTACTTC
CAISSGTSWFEQYF